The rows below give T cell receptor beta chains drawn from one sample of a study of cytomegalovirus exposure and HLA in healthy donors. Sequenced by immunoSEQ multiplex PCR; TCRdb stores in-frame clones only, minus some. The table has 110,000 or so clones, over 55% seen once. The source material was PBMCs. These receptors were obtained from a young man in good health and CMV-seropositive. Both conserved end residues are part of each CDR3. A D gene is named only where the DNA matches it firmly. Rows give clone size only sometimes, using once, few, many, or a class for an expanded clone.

CDR3 protein: CASSWGLAGAPEETQYF; CDR3 DNA: TGTGCCAGCAGCTGGGGACTAGCGGGGGCCCCCGAGGAGACCCAGTACTTC; J gene: TRBJ2-5; V gene: TRBV5-4; D gene: TRBD2; clone size: -
CDR3 protein: CASCPGGLYNEQFF; CDR3 DNA: TGTGCCAGCTGCCCGGGGGGACTCTACAATGAGCAGTTCTTC; J gene: TRBJ2-1; V gene: TRBV2; D gene: TRBD2; clone size: -
CDR3 protein: CSVSTGVETQYF; CDR3 DNA: TGCAGCGTCTCGACAGGGGTAGAGACCCAGTACTTC; J gene: TRBJ2-5; V gene: TRBV29-1; D gene: TRBD1; clone size: -
CDR3 protein: CASSSTSAGANVLTF; CDR3 DNA: TGTGCCAGCAGTTCGACTAGCGCTGGGGCCAACGTCCTGACTTTC; J gene: TRBJ2-6; V gene: TRBV27; D gene: TRBD2; clone size: -
CDR3 protein: CASSIRDRYYGYTF; CDR3 DNA: TGTGCCAGCTCAATCCGGGACAGGTACTATGGCTACACCTTC; J gene: TRBJ1-2; V gene: TRBV18; D gene: TRBD1; clone size: few
CDR3 protein: CASSQDGRGVTLYNEQFF; CDR3 DNA: TGCGCCAGCAGCCAAGACGGCAGGGGGGTAACCCTCTACAATGAGCAGTTCTTC; J gene: TRBJ2-1; V gene: TRBV4-1; D gene: -; clone size: -
CDR3 protein: CASSFGRGNEKLFF; CDR3 DNA: TGCGCCAGCAGCTTCGGTCGGGGGAATGAAAAACTGTTTTTT; J gene: TRBJ1-4; V gene: TRBV5-1; D gene: -; clone size: -
CDR3 protein: CASRRGASGGISYNEQFF; CDR3 DNA: TGTGCCAGCAGACGCGGGGCTAGCGGGGGGATTTCCTACAATGAGCAGTTCTTC; J gene: TRBJ2-1; V gene: TRBV4-2; D gene: TRBD2; clone size: -
CDR3 protein: CAISESAGTGVDGYTF; CDR3 DNA: TGTGCCATCAGTGAGTCGGCCGGGACAGGGGTGGATGGCTACACCTTC; J gene: TRBJ1-2; V gene: TRBV10-3; D gene: TRBD1; clone size: -
CDR3 protein: CASSLGAVAATGELFF; CDR3 DNA: TGCGCCAGCAGCTTGGGCGCCGTGGCGGCCACCGGGGAGCTGTTTTTT; J gene: TRBJ2-2; V gene: TRBV5-1; D gene: -; clone size: -
CDR3 protein: CASSEDRGTEAFF; CDR3 DNA: TGTGCCAGCAGTGAGGACAGGGGCACTGAAGCTTTCTTT; J gene: TRBJ1-1; V gene: TRBV6-1; D gene: TRBD1; clone size: few
CDR3 protein: CASSHSTQGHTGELFF; CDR3 DNA: TGTGCCAGCAGCCACAGCACACAGGGGCACACCGGGGAGCTGTTTTTT; J gene: TRBJ2-2; V gene: TRBV9; D gene: TRBD1; clone size: -
CDR3 protein: CSVEDASAYNEQFF; CDR3 DNA: TGCAGCGTTGAAGACGCTAGTGCCTACAATGAGCAGTTCTTC; J gene: TRBJ2-1; V gene: TRBV29-1; D gene: -; clone size: few
CDR3 protein: CASSWDTSSYNEQFF; CDR3 DNA: TGTGCCAGCAGTTGGGACACAAGCTCCTACAATGAGCAGTTCTTC; J gene: TRBJ2-1; V gene: TRBV27; D gene: -; clone size: -
CDR3 protein: CASSAGTFEAFF; CDR3 DNA: TGTGCCAGCAGTGCAGGGACATTTGAAGCTTTCTTT; J gene: TRBJ1-1; V gene: TRBV6-1; D gene: -; clone size: few
CDR3 protein: CASSLSPFRITQSLSGANVLTF; CDR3 DNA: TGTGCCAGCAGTTTATCGCCTTTCAGGATCACTCAGTCTTTATCTGGGGCCAACGTCCTGACTTTC; J gene: TRBJ2-6; V gene: TRBV27; D gene: -; clone size: -
CDR3 protein: CASSLYGTGNRYTF; CDR3 DNA: TGTGCCAGCAGCTTATACGGGACAGGGAATCGCTACACCTTC; J gene: TRBJ1-2; V gene: TRBV7-8; D gene: TRBD1; clone size: once
CDR3 protein: CASSAGALGVYGNTIYF; CDR3 DNA: TGTGCCAGCAGCGCAGGGGCCCTAGGGGTGTATGGAAACACCATATATTTT; J gene: TRBJ1-3; V gene: TRBV9; D gene: -; clone size: -
CDR3 protein: CASSLVQYSNQPQHF; CDR3 DNA: TGTGCCAGCAGCTTAGTTCAGTATAGCAATCAGCCCCAGCATTTT; J gene: TRBJ1-5; V gene: TRBV7-8; D gene: -; clone size: -
CDR3 protein: CASRTGILTDTQYF; CDR3 DNA: TGTGCCAGCAGGACCGGGATCCTCACAGATACGCAGTATTTT; J gene: TRBJ2-3; V gene: TRBV6-6; D gene: -; clone size: -
CDR3 protein: CASSIGAGLLSNSPLHF; CDR3 DNA: TGTGCCAGTAGTATAGGGGCAGGGCTGTTGAGTAATTCACCCCTCCACTTT; J gene: TRBJ1-6; V gene: TRBV19; D gene: -; clone size: -
CDR3 protein: CASSARQGAAGELFF; CDR3 DNA: TGTGCCAGCAGCGCCCGACAGGGGGCTGCCGGGGAGCTGTTTTTT; J gene: TRBJ2-2; V gene: TRBV9; D gene: TRBD1; clone size: -
CDR3 protein: CASSALSSGANVLTF; CDR3 DNA: TGTGCCAGCAGCGCACTCTCCTCTGGGGCCAACGTCCTGACTTTC; J gene: TRBJ2-6; V gene: TRBV9; D gene: -; clone size: few
CDR3 protein: CASRFQGRGYSNQPQHF; CDR3 DNA: TGTGCCAGCAGATTTCAGGGCAGGGGCTATAGCAATCAGCCCCAGCATTTT; J gene: TRBJ1-5; V gene: TRBV28; D gene: -; clone size: few
CDR3 protein: CASVRQVEQYF; CDR3 DNA: TGTGCCAGCGTAAGACAGGTCGAGCAGTACTTC; J gene: TRBJ2-7; V gene: TRBV6-1; D gene: -; clone size: -
CDR3 protein: CASSLIFPGDGYGYTF; CDR3 DNA: TGTGCCAGCAGCTTAATTTTCCCCGGGGATGGGTATGGCTACACCTTC; J gene: TRBJ1-2; V gene: TRBV7-2; D gene: -; clone size: -
CDR3 protein: CASSPSGRTATYEQYF; CDR3 DNA: TGTGCCAGCAGTCCCTCGGGTAGGACAGCTACCTACGAGCAGTACTTC; J gene: TRBJ2-7; V gene: TRBV27; D gene: -; clone size: -
CDR3 protein: CASRAGVYGYTF; CDR3 DNA: TGCGCCAGCAGAGCTGGTGTCTATGGCTACACCTTC; J gene: TRBJ1-2; V gene: TRBV5-1; D gene: -; clone size: -
CDR3 protein: CASSVGSVPYNEKLFF; CDR3 DNA: TGTGCCAGCAGCGTAGGTTCAGTTCCATATAATGAAAAACTGTTTTTT; J gene: TRBJ1-4; V gene: TRBV9; D gene: -; clone size: once
CDR3 protein: CASHKGENEQFF; CDR3 DNA: TGTGCCTCTCATAAAGGGGAAAATGAGCAGTTCTTC; J gene: TRBJ2-1; V gene: TRBV2; D gene: -; clone size: once
CDR3 protein: CASSLNLILTNYGYTF; CDR3 DNA: TGTGCCAGCAGCTTAAACCTAATTTTAACTAACTATGGCTACACCTTC; J gene: TRBJ1-2; V gene: TRBV5-6; D gene: -; clone size: few
CDR3 protein: CASSMTGRDANEKLFF; CDR3 DNA: TGTGCCAGCAGCATGACAGGGCGGGATGCTAATGAAAAACTGTTTTTT; J gene: TRBJ1-4; V gene: TRBV13; D gene: TRBD1; clone size: few